The 29 T cell receptor beta chains below were found in one sample sequenced in a study of cytomegalovirus exposure and HLA in healthy donors. Amplification used 60 Vbeta primers and 13 Jbeta primers. This table comes from immunoSEQ multiplex PCR, and its TCRdb copy is limited to in-frame clones, with some not included. The sample includes some 150,000 clones, approximately 72% of them seen just once. The sample taken for sequencing was PBMCs. The receptors were gathered from a man aged 35-49 years in good health and CMV-seronegative.

On this clone: The sample has other DNA sequences that encode this CDR3 too. This sequence joins TRBV5-1 and TRBJ2-3; maybe TRBD2 (5 bases). CDR1 and CDR2 (germline): SGHRS, YFSETQ. V was pared by 0 bases and J by 1 base, with 6 bases between. CDR3 length: 14 amino acids. The CDR3 nucleotides read TGCGCCAGCAGCTTGGAGGGAGGCACAGATACGCAGTATTTT. Translating gives CASSLEGGTDTQYF. Variable domain in full (rest from reference TRBV5-1 and TRBJ2-3): KAGVTQTPRYLIKTRGQQVTLSCSPISGHRSVSWYQQTPGQGLQFLFEYFSETQRNKGNFPGRFSGRQFSNSRSEMNVSTLELGDSALYLCASSLEGGTDTQYFGPGTRLTVL.

The chain joins TRBV7-9 to TRBJ2-2; TRBD1 matches at 9 bases. Germline V CDR1 and CDR2: SEHNR, FQNEAQ (reference sequence). V was clipped by 5 bases and J by 9 bases; unmatched bases: 7. The CDR3 spans 14 residues. The CDR3 here is CASSPGQGWRELFF. CDR3 coding DNA: TGTGCCAGCAGCCCGGGACAGGGTTGGCGGGAGCTGTTTTTT.

The CDR3 coding sequence is TGTGCCAGTAGAAGCCAGGGTGGGACCGGGGAGCTGTTTTTT. This codes for CASRSQGGTGELFF. The chain employs TRBV19 and TRBJ2-2; D may be TRBD1 (5 bases). The CDR3 runs 14 residues. Germline CDR1 is LNHDA and CDR2 is SQIVND (reference sequence). Trimming removed 6 bases from V and 5 bases from J, with 13 bases in between. The entire variable domain, with the rest obtained from reference TRBV19 and TRBJ2-2, is as follows: DGGITQSPKYLFRKEGQNVTLSCEQNLNHDAMYWYRQDPGQGLRLIYYSQIVNDFQKGDIAEGYSVSREKKESFPLTVTSAQKNPTAFYLCASRSQGGTGELFFGEGSRLTVL.

The J gene is TRBJ2-1, the V gene TRBV9, with a weak D call TRBD2 (5 bases). The CDR3 is 15 residues long. Trimming took off 4 bases at V and 6 bases at J, with 17 bases between the two ends. CDR1 is SGDLS, CDR2 YYNGEE, per germline. The CDR3, as DNA: TGTGCCAGCAGCTCCGCGGGTACCGCGGTCAATGAGCAGTTCTTC. Encoded protein: CASSSAGTAVNEQFF. The whole variable domain, filled in from reference TRBV9 and TRBJ2-1, reads DSGVTQTPKHLITATGQRVTLRCSPRSGDLSVYWYQQSLDQGLQFLIQYYNGEERAKGNILERFSAQQFPDLHSELNLSSLELGDSALYFCASSSAGTAVNEQFFGPGTRLTVL.

There are a few counts of this clone. This chain connects TRBV7-6 to TRBJ1-1, with 9 bases identical to TRBD1. The CDR3 is made up of 15 amino acids. Trimming cost V 2 bases and J 4 bases; bases outside gene matches: 5. Per germline, CDR1 SGHVS and CDR2 FNYEAQ. Here the CDR3 DNA reads TGTGCCAGCAGCTTAAAACAGGGGGCAGGCACTGAAGCTTTCTTT. The encoded protein is CASSLKQGAGTEAFF. The complete variable domain, with remaining parts taken from reference TRBV7-6 and TRBJ1-1, reads GAGVSQSPRYKVTKRGQDVALRCDPISGHVSLYWYRQALGQGPEFLTYFNYEAQQDKSGLPNDRFSAERPEGSISTLTIQRTEQRDSAMYRCASSLKQGAGTEAFFGQGTRLTVV.

V and J are TRBV6-6 and TRBJ1-5, with D perhaps TRBD1 (5 bases). This CDR3 region has 14 residues. The germline V and J ends were trimmed by 6 bases and 5 bases, with 14 bases remaining between them. CDR1 is MNHNY and CDR2 is SVGAGI in the germline V gene (reference sequence). In nucleotides, the CDR3 is TGTGCCAGCAGACCGAATTGGGGGGATCAGCCCCAGCATTTT. Translated, it gives CASRPNWGDQPQHF.

As concerns this clone: A junction end diverges from the germline sequence, so it may reflect a read error. The chain recombines TRBV6-6 with TRBJ2-1; the match to TRBD2 covers 9 bases. The CDR3 spans 13 residues. From germline, CDR1 is MNHNY and CDR2 SVGAGI (reference sequence). The CDR3 spells CASSYEAGGRPVF. The DNA of the CDR3 is TGTGCCAGCAGTTACGAGGCGGGAGGGCGCCCGGTCTTC.

CDR3 protein: CASSFWADRVRTDTQYF. DNA of the CDR3: TGCGCCAGCAGCTTCTGGGCGGACAGGGTGCGCACAGATACGCAGTATTTT. J is TRBJ2-3 and V is TRBV5-1; 8 bases agree with TRBD1. Germline lookup yields CDR1 SGHRS and CDR2 YFSETQ. The CDR3 extends over 17 amino acids. V was pared by 2 bases and J by 1 base, with 9 bases of the junction left unmatched.

This CDR3 reads CASSSLTGNYGYTF. Here the CDR3 DNA reads TGTGCCAGCAGCTCGTTAACAGGGAACTATGGCTACACCTTC. The chain combines TRBV5-6 with TRBJ1-2; D is perhaps TRBD1 (6 bases). V dropped 3 bases and J dropped 2 bases, with 11 bases sitting between them. CDR3 length: 14 residues. Germline CDR1 is SGHDT and CDR2 is YYEEEE.

This clone was detected a few times. This chain connects TRBV27 to TRBJ2-1, with a weak D call TRBD2 (6 bases). The CDR3 loop spans 17 amino acids. Trimming cost V 8 bases and J 1 base, with 21 bases left between them. Germline loops: CDR1 MNHEY, CDR2 SMNVEV (reference sequence). CDR3 bases: TGTGCCAGCCCCGCCGCTGCGTGGACTATTTCCTACAATGAGCAGTTCTTC. It translates to CASPAAAWTISYNEQFF.

The chain carries TRBV7-9 and TRBJ1-5; TRBD1 might be the D (5 bases). Germline values: CDR1 SEHNR, CDR2 FQNEAQ (reference sequence). The CDR3 has 13 amino acids. The V and J ends lost 9 bases and 3 bases respectively, with 12 bases between them. The CDR3 loop reads CASRAGTNQPQHF. The CDR3, as DNA: TGTGCCAGTCGGGCGGGGACCAATCAGCCCCAGCATTTT.

The J gene is TRBJ1-4, the V gene TRBV28, with 7 nucleotides matching TRBD1. Trimming took 3 bases from V and 7 from J; bases not matched to a gene: 8. Looked up from germline, CDR1 is MDHEN and CDR2 is SYDVKM. The CDR3 runs to 15 residues. Here the CDR3 DNA reads TGTGCCAGCAGTTTCAGAGGGGGCAATAGTGAAAAACTGTTTTTT. Translating it yields CASSFRGGNSEKLFF.

As for this clone: Other DNA sequences in the sample encode the same CDR3. This rearrangement joins TRBV5-4 to TRBJ1-4; 7 positions match TRBD1. V lost 4 bases, J lost 4 bases, and 7 bases stayed unmatched. CDR1 is SGHNT, CDR2 YYREEE, per germline (reference sequence). CDR3 length: 15 amino acids. This chain's CDR3 is CASSQTGTVNEKLFF. The CDR3 DNA reads TGTGCCAGCAGCCAAACCGGGACAGTTAATGAAAAACTGTTTTTT.

The V and J genes are TRBV6-1 and TRBJ2-1, with 8 positions matching TRBD2. The V gene end was trimmed by 4 bases and the J gene end by 4 bases; junction bases not matched to a gene: 21. The CDR3 consists of 20 residues. CDR1 MNHNS and CDR2 SASEGT come from the germline V gene. The CDR3 loop is CASSAGLADLSSGLYNEQFF. The CDR3 DNA follows: TGTGCCAGCAGTGCGGGACTGGCCGACTTGTCTAGCGGGCTGTACAATGAGCAGTTCTTC.

The chain joins TRBV28 to TRBJ2-1, with TRBD2 matching 13 bases. Germline V gene data show CDR1 as MDHEN and CDR2 as SYDVKM. The CDR3 is made up of 16 amino acids. V shed 6 bases, J shed 1 base, and the junction held 3 bases outside the gene matches. The CDR3 DNA is TGTGCCAGCAGACTAGCGGGGGGGGGATCCTACAATGAGCAGTTCTTC. Translating it yields CASRLAGGGSYNEQFF.

V usage is TRBV7-9 and J usage is TRBJ2-7; no clear D. V was clipped by 7 bases and J by 5 bases, with 6 bases between them. Germline V gene lookup returns CDR1 SEHNR and CDR2 FQNEAQ (reference sequence). The CDR3 runs 10 residues. The CDR3 reads CASIPNEQYF. CDR3 DNA sequence: TGTGCCAGCATCCCAAACGAGCAGTACTTC.

The chain is built from TRBV6-6 and TRBJ2-7, with 7 positions matching TRBD2. The V gene's germline CDR1 is MNHNY and CDR2 SVGAGI (reference sequence). The trim removed 6 bases at V and 0 bases at J, leaving 11 bases unmatched. This CDR3 has 16 residues. CDR3 amino acids: CASRNGWGGSSYEQYF. The CDR3 DNA sequence: TGTGCCAGCAGGAACGGTTGGGGCGGGAGCTCCTACGAGCAGTACTTC.

The V call is TRBV5-8, the J call TRBJ2-1; weak D call: TRBD2 (6 bases). V was trimmed by 4 bases and J by 10 bases, leaving 30 bases between them. This CDR3 is 18 amino acids long. Germline lookup yields CDR1 SGHTS and CDR2 YDEGEE. The chain's CDR3 is CASSPPPGPGGATGEQFF. CDR3 bases: TGTGCCAGCAGCCCCCCCCCGGGACCCGGCGGGGCCACGGGAGAGCAGTTCTTC.

The chain uses TRBV5-1 and TRBJ2-1; 12 bases fit TRBD2. Unmatched junction bases numbered 5, after V lost 4 bases and J lost 6 bases. Germline CDR1 reads SGHRS; CDR2 reads YFSETQ. There are 15 residues in the CDR3. The CDR3 region is CASSILAGGLNEQFF. The CDR3 bases are TGCGCCAGCAGCATCCTAGCGGGGGGGCTCAATGAGCAGTTCTTC.

The rearrangement joins TRBV9 to TRBJ2-5; 7 bases are a match to TRBD2. Germline CDR1 SGDLS, CDR2 YYNGEE. This CDR3 is 15 amino acids long. J was trimmed by 2 bases and V by 5 bases; bases with no gene match: 9. CDR3 sequence reads: CASRVGLAVQETQYF. CDR3 nucleotides: TGTGCCAGCAGGGTGGGGCTAGCGGTTCAAGAGACCCAGTACTTC.

V usage is TRBV18 and J usage is TRBJ1-4, with D hard to call. Trimming stripped 1 base from V and 0 bases from J, with 9 bases between. CDR3 length equals 16 residues. In germline, CDR1 is KGHSH, CDR2 LQKENI. DNA for the CDR3: TGTGCCAGCTCACCACAGAAAACTGCAACTAATGAAAAACTGTTTTTT. Protein product: CASSPQKTATNEKLFF.

This clone has more than one count but fewer than ten. The junction differs from germline at one of its ends, possibly a read error. The rearrangement links TRBV9 to TRBJ2-1, with a possible D match to TRBD2 (6 bases). The germline CDR1 and CDR2 sequences are SGDLS and YYNGEE. This CDR3 comprises 14 residues. The CDR3 sequence: CASSVEGLQNGQFF. The CDR3, as DNA: TGTGCCAGCAGCGTAGAGGGACTCCAAAATGGGCAGTTCTTC.

The J gene is TRBJ1-2, the V gene TRBV10-3; TRBD1 agrees at 9 bases. This CDR3 contains 14 residues. V shed 5 bases and J 3 bases; nucleotides not matched to a gene: 4. Germline V gene sequence: CDR1 ENHRY, CDR2 SYGVKD. The CDR3 region is CAISQRTGDYGYTF. In DNA form, the CDR3 reads TGTGCCATCAGTCAGAGGACAGGGGACTATGGCTACACCTTC.

The rearrangement links TRBV21-1 to TRBJ1-1; the D call of TRBD1 is as the table states it, not checked on the DNA. TRBV21-1 is given as a pseudogene. The CDR3 contains 14 residues. CDR3 in amino acids: CASILRDRGTEAFF. The CDR3, as DNA: TGTGCCAGCATCCTCCGGGACAGAGGCACTGAAGCTTTCTTT.

J is TRBJ1-5 and V is TRBV7-9, with D perhaps matching TRBD1 (5 bases). CDR3 length: 15 amino acids. Germline V gene sequence: CDR1 SEHNR, CDR2 FQNEAQ (reference sequence). V lost 1 base and J lost 4, with 11 bases in between. The CDR3, as DNA: TGTGCCAGCAGCTTAGGCCACGGGGGAAATCAGCCCCAGCATTTT. Amino acid sequence: CASSLGHGGNQPQHF.

V gene TRBV7-9 combines with J gene TRBJ1-2, with a weak D call TRBD1 (5 bases). The V gene's germline CDR1 is SEHNR and CDR2 FQNEAQ (reference sequence). V was clipped by 6 bases and J by 4 bases, with 12 bases between them. There are 13 residues in the CDR3. CDR3 DNA: TGTGCCAGCAGTACGGGGGGGGTCTATGGCTACACCTTC. Encoded protein: CASSTGGVYGYTF.

The chain combines TRBV15 with TRBJ1-4; D possibly corresponds to TRBD1 (5 bases). With 1 base removed from V and 7 bases from J, the gap between germline ends came to 13 bases. The CDR3 loop spans 15 amino acids. Germline assignment: CDR1 LNHNV and CDR2 YYDKDF (reference sequence). The CDR3 here is CATSRVGQGVEKLFF. CDR3 bases: TGTGCCACCAGCAGAGTTGGGCAGGGCGTTGAAAAACTGTTTTTT.

This clone came up a few times. The chain combines TRBV15 with TRBJ2-5; TRBD1 matches 8 bases. V dropped 0 bases and J dropped 4; count of bases not matched to a gene: 4. The CDR3 runs to 15 residues. Germline-derived CDR1 and CDR2 are LNHNV and YYDKDF (reference sequence). This chain's CDR3 is CATSRDGQGRETQYF. CDR3 DNA sequence: TGTGCCACCAGCAGAGACGGACAGGGCCGAGAGACCCAGTACTTC.

The rearrangement uses TRBV12-5 and TRBJ2-7; D may be TRBD1 (6 bases). CDR1 and CDR2 from the germline V gene are LGHNT and FRNRAP. The CDR3 consists of 15 residues. V was shortened by 5 bases and J by 3 bases, with 17 bases between the two germline ends. The CDR3: CASGGRQVRHYEQYF. The CDR3 DNA sequence: TGTGCTAGTGGTGGAAGACAGGTTCGCCACTACGAGCAGTACTTC.